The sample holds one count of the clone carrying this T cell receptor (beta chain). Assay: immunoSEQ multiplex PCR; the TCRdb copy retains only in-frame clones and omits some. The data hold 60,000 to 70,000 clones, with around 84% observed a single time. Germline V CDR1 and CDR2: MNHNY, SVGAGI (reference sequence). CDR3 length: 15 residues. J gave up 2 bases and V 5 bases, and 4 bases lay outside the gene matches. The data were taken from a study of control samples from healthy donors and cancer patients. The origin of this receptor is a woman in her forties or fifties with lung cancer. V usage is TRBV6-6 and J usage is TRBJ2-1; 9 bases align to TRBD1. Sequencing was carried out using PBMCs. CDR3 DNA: TGTGCCAGCAGTCCACAGGGGGCCCCCTACAATGAGCAGTTCTTC. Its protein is CASSPQGAPYNEQFF.